The T cell receptor (beta chain) described here comes from a study of blood T cells in healthy people across ages. From germline, CDR1 is LGHNA and CDR2 YNFKEQ. The CDR3 extends over 16 amino acids. The ends were cut back, 1 base at V and 2 bases at J, with 14 bases in the middle. The second PCR ran 7 to 11 cycles with a sample-barcoded 5' primer and J-beta primers. The authors tagged each cDNA molecule using a template-switch adaptor with 12 random nucleotides. Each CDR3 protein is one row after TCRdb ran MiXCR on the 5' RACE reads. The sample yields about 970,000 distinct CDR3 sequences, 51% seen once. In terms of origin and age, donors were healthy Caucasian individuals from Russia aged roughly 6 to 95.

This rearrangement joins TRBV4-2 to TRBJ2-5; tentative D call: TRBD1 (6 bases). This clonotype was sampled from a woman aged 55-75 years in good health. The specimen was blood. As DNA, the CDR3 is TGTGCCAGCAGCCAAGTACAGGGAACTGGGCAAGAGACCCAGTACTTC. This codes for CASSQVQGTGQETQYF.